Below are 21 T cell receptor beta chains sequenced from a single sample in a study of CD8+ T cells in alopecia areata. Noted treatment: oral pan-JAK inhibitor, 5-10 mg twice daily. Sequencing relied on a cDNA template that was reverse transcribed from extracted RNA. The assay was immunoSEQ multiplex PCR, and TCRdb's table has in-frame clones only and misses some. This table has about 200,000 clones, about three fifths appearing once. The sequences come from CD4+ T cells sorted from blood, collected at week 24, from a patient treated with tofacitinib. These receptors all come from a human donor with alopecia areata.

J is TRBJ2-3 and V is TRBV9, with 7 bases identical to TRBD2. The CDR3 runs to 15 residues. The V gene end was trimmed by 1 base and the J gene end by 1 base; junction bases not matched to a gene: 3. From germline, CDR1 is SGDLS and CDR2 YYNGEE. The CDR3 sequence: CASSVIAGGTDTQYF. CDR3 sequence (DNA): TGTGCCAGCAGCGTAATCGCGGGGGGCACAGATACGCAGTATTTT.

The genes are TRBV29-1 and TRBJ1-2; no clear D gene. Deletions cut 4 bases from V and 2 bases from J, with 8 bases between. The CDR3 has 12 residues. Germline-derived CDR1 and CDR2 are SQVTM and ANQGSEA. DNA of the CDR3: TGCAGCGTTGTTACACTCAACTATGGCTACACCTTC. Amino acid sequence: CSVVTLNYGYTF.

The J gene is TRBJ1-1, the V gene TRBV6-5, with D possibly being TRBD1 (5 bases). The germline V and J ends were trimmed by 6 bases and 5 bases, with 13 bases remaining between them. This CDR3 region has 13 residues. Germline assignment: CDR1 MNHEY and CDR2 SVGAGI. CDR3 in DNA: TGTGCCAGCAGCTTCCGGGGACTGACTGAAGCTTTCTTT. Translated: CASSFRGLTEAFF.

The rearrangement uses TRBV9 and TRBJ2-1; possible D gene TRBD2, 5 bases. V was shortened by 3 bases and J by 12 bases, with 13 bases between the two germline ends. Germline-derived CDR1 and CDR2 are SGDLS and YYNGEE. CDR3 length: 12 amino acids. Written as DNA, the CDR3 is TGTGCCAGCAGCGACCCTGGCGGGCCGCAGTTCTTC. It is translated as CASSDPGGPQFF.

This clone was seen more than once but under ten times. This chain joins TRBV29-1 and TRBJ1-1; 8 nucleotides agree with TRBD1. V gave up 6 bases and J gave up 4 bases; unmatched junction bases: 10. In germline, CDR1 is SQVTM, CDR2 ANQGSEA. This CDR3 has 14 residues. CDR3 coding DNA: TGCAGCGTCCGGACAGGGTCCTTCGGCACTGAAGCTTTCTTT. Amino acids: CSVRTGSFGTEAFF.

This sequence joins TRBV13 and TRBJ2-7; 8 positions agree with TRBD1. The trim removed 6 bases at V and 4 bases at J, leaving 5 bases unmatched. CDR1 and CDR2 (germline): PRHDT, FYEKMQ (reference sequence). The CDR3 has 13 residues. The CDR3 DNA is TGTGCCAGCAGTCCAGGGGGCGGTTACGAGCAGTACTTC. Its translation is CASSPGGGYEQYF.

The chain links TRBV5-1 to TRBJ1-4; D gene ambiguous. V lost 0 bases to trimming and J lost 6 bases, with 12 bases between them. The CDR3 length is 15 residues. In germline, CDR1 is SGHRS, CDR2 YFSETQ. In DNA, the CDR3 is TGCGCCAGCAGCTTGGCCGGGGAACGGGATGAAAAACTGTTTTTT. It encodes CASSLAGERDEKLFF.

The V and J genes are TRBV2 and TRBJ2-1; D is undetermined. V lost 1 base and J lost 0, with 7 bases in between. CDR3 length: 15 amino acids. Germline values: CDR1 SNHLY, CDR2 FYNNEI. CDR3 residues: CASSEGSSSYNEQFF. The CDR3 coding sequence is TGTGCCAGCAGTGAAGGCAGCAGCTCCTACAATGAGCAGTTCTTC. Supplemented by reference TRBV2 and TRBJ2-1, the full variable domain reads EPEVTQTPSHQVTQMGQEVILRCVPISNHLYFYWYRQILGQKVEFLVSFYNNEISEKSEIFDDQFSVERPDGSNFTLKIRSTKLEDSAMYFCASSEGSSSYNEQFFGPGTRLTVL.

The J gene is TRBJ2-3, the V gene TRBV5-1, with TRBD2 identical over 10 bases. J was trimmed by 1 base and V by 4 bases; bases with no gene match: 6. This CDR3 has 16 amino acids. The V gene's germline CDR1 is SGHRS and CDR2 YFSETQ. The DNA of the CDR3 is TGCGCCAGCAGCCAGCGGGGGGGCCTCGGCACAGATACGCAGTATTTT. It encodes CASSQRGGLGTDTQYF.

The chain is built from TRBV7-2 and TRBJ2-3, with D perhaps TRBD2 (5 bases). Germline-derived CDR1 and CDR2 are SGHTA and FQGNSA. CDR3 length equals 14 residues. Trimming stripped 1 base from V and 4 bases from J, with 9 bases between. The CDR3 protein is CASSLDGSADTQYF. The DNA of the CDR3 is TGTGCCAGCAGCTTAGATGGGAGTGCAGATACGCAGTATTTT.

Here the CDR3 DNA reads TGTGCCAGCAGTTGGGGTCCTGGGGCCAACGTCCTGACTTTC. Its protein product is CASSWGPGANVLTF. V is TRBV6-5 and J is TRBJ2-6; D gene ambiguous. The V gene lost 4 bases and the J gene lost 2 bases, with 6 bases spanning the gap. From germline, CDR1 is MNHEY and CDR2 SVGAGI. CDR3 length equals 14 residues.

The rearrangement links TRBV18 to TRBJ2-7; 7 nucleotides line up with TRBD2. V lost 3 bases to trimming and J lost 0 bases; unmatched junction nucleotides: 5. Germline V gives CDR1 KGHSH, CDR2 LQKENI. There are 15 residues in the CDR3. CDR3 sequence: CASSPSSGSSYEQYF. CDR3 coding DNA: TGTGCCAGCTCACCGTCTAGCGGAAGCTCCTACGAGCAGTACTTC.

The chain joins TRBV29-1 to TRBJ2-1; 12 nucleotides line up with TRBD2. V trimming: 0 bases; J trimming: 1 base; junction bases outside the gene matches: 7. Germline V gene lookup returns CDR1 SQVTM and CDR2 ANQGSEA. The CDR3 has 18 amino acids. The CDR3 nucleotides read TGCAGCGTTGAAGACCCCTCTACTAGCGGGGGGTCCTACAATGAGCAGTTCTTC. It translates to CSVEDPSTSGGSYNEQFF.

This chain joins TRBV27 and TRBJ2-6; D may be TRBD2 (5 bases). The CDR3 is 14 amino acids. Trimming removed 3 bases at V and 3 bases at J, with 6 bases between. The germline V gene encodes CDR1 MNHEY and CDR2 SMNVEV (reference sequence). CDR3 in DNA: TGTGCCAGCAGTTTCCGGGATGGGGCCAACGTCCTGACTTTC. Its translation: CASSFRDGANVLTF.

This clone was seen more than once but under ten times. The chain has TRBV7-2 and TRBJ2-3; the D gene is possibly TRBD1 (5 bases). CDR1 is SGHTA, CDR2 FQGNSA, per germline. The CDR3 is 13 amino acids. V lost 5 bases, J lost 2 bases, and 8 bases lay in between. The CDR3 protein is CASSRRATDTQYF. The CDR3 DNA reads TGTGCCAGCAGCCGCAGGGCCACAGATACGCAGTATTTT.

J is TRBJ2-3 and V is TRBV2, with 10 bases identical to TRBD2. This CDR3 comprises 14 residues. Trimming at V came to 6 bases and at J to 1 base, leaving 1 base not matched to a gene. In germline, CDR1 is SNHLY, CDR2 FYNNEI. CDR3 nucleotide sequence: TGTGCCAGCAGAGGACTAGCGGGCACAGATACGCAGTATTTT. It specifies CASRGLAGTDTQYF. The full variable domain, rest sourced from reference TRBV2 and TRBJ2-3, is EPEVTQTPSHQVTQMGQEVILRCVPISNHLYFYWYRQILGQKVEFLVSFYNNEISEKSEIFDDQFSVERPDGSNFTLKIRSTKLEDSAMYFCASRGLAGTDTQYFGPGTRLTVL.

The genes are TRBV29-1 and TRBJ1-1, with a tentative D call TRBD1 (5 bases). Trimming cost V 5 bases and J 3 bases, with 13 bases left between them. Germline CDR1 SQVTM, CDR2 ANQGSEA. The CDR3 covers 13 residues. The CDR3 nucleotides read TGCAGCGTTTACCAGGGAATAGACACTGAAGCTTTCTTT. Translation: CSVYQGIDTEAFF.

This clone was seen once. The chain is built from TRBV18 and TRBJ1-2, with D uncertain. V lost 3 bases to trimming and J lost 2 bases, with 10 bases between them. Per germline, CDR1 KGHSH and CDR2 LQKENI. CDR3 size: 14 residues. CDR3 protein: CASSPDAANYGYTF. The CDR3 nucleotides read TGTGCCAGCTCACCGGATGCGGCAAACTATGGCTACACCTTC. Drawing the rest from reference TRBV18 and TRBJ1-2, the complete variable domain is NAGVMQNPRHLVRRRGQEARLRCSPMKGHSHVYWYRQLPEEGLKFMVYLQKENIIDESGMPKERFSAEFPKEGPSILRIQQVVRGDSAAYFCASSPDAANYGYTFGSGTRLTVV.

The chain employs TRBV7-8 and TRBJ2-5; no clear D. This CDR3 region has 13 residues. From germline, CDR1 is SGHVS and CDR2 FQNEAQ. V was clipped by 7 bases and J by 0 bases, with 9 bases between them. The CDR3 sequence: CASTSSNQETQYF. The CDR3 nucleotides read TGTGCCAGCACCAGTTCGAACCAAGAGACCCAGTACTTC.

This chain links TRBV6-5 with TRBJ1-1; D remains ambiguous. CDR3 length equals 13 residues. Germline V gene sequence: CDR1 MNHEY, CDR2 SVGAGI. Trimming shortened V by 10 bases and J by 0 bases, and 12 bases separated the two germline ends. DNA for the CDR3: TGTGCCACCTACGGGCTCATGAACACTGAAGCTTTCTTT. Its translation is CATYGLMNTEAFF.

The genes are TRBV5-4 and TRBJ2-7; TRBD2 matches 7 bases. J lost 0 bases, V lost 0 bases, and 3 bases had no gene match. Germline CDR1 is SGHNT and CDR2 is YYREEE (reference sequence). This CDR3 is built from 15 residues. CDR3 residues: CASSLDVAGSYEQYF. Written as DNA, the CDR3 is TGTGCCAGCAGCTTGGATGTAGCGGGCTCCTACGAGCAGTACTTC.